Shown below are 10 T cell receptor beta chains from a single sample sequenced in a study of shared clonotypes between healthy human individuals. Assay: immunoSEQ multiplex PCR; the TCRdb copy retains only in-frame clones and omits some. There are some 360,000 clones in the sample; 70% to 75% occur only once, and over 9.5% lies in the top ten. The material sequenced was memory CD4+ T cells sorted from blood. Specified subset: CD45RA-negative fraction. Every receptor here comes from a man younger than 40 in good health.

The V gene is TRBV20-1, the J gene TRBJ1-3; D uncertain. The CDR3 consists of 11 residues. In germline, CDR1 is DFQATT, CDR2 SNEGSKA (reference sequence). With 1 base removed from V and 5 bases from J, the gap between germline ends came to 3 bases. Here the CDR3 reads CSARVRNTIYF. CDR3 nucleotide sequence: TGCAGTGCTAGAGTACGAAACACCATATATTTT.

The chain combines TRBV11-3 with TRBJ2-1; D is unresolved. The CDR3 consists of 13 residues. Trimming shortened V by 5 bases and J by 6 bases, and 11 bases separated the two germline ends. Per germline, CDR1 SGHNT and CDR2 YENEEA. In DNA, the CDR3 is TGTGCCAGCAGCCGTGGGATGTCCAATGAGCAGTTCTTC. Translated, it gives CASSRGMSNEQFF.

In the case of this clone: Other DNA sequences from this sample encode an identical CDR3 as well. This chain uses TRBV14 with TRBJ1-2; D not resolved. Germline V lookup: CDR1 SGHDN, CDR2 FVKESK. The V gene lost 3 bases and the J gene lost 2 bases, with 7 bases spanning the gap. The CDR3 length is 13 residues. The CDR3 nucleotides are TGTGCCAGCAGCCAGGGTGCGAACTATGGCTACACCTTC. This codes for CASSQGANYGYTF.

V usage is TRBV5-5 and J usage is TRBJ2-2, with D possibly called TRBD1 or TRBD2 (5 bases each). V was shortened by 2 bases and J by 5 bases, with 10 bases between the two germline ends. This CDR3 spans 14 amino acids. Germline V gene data show CDR1 as SGHKS and CDR2 as YYEKEE (reference sequence). The DNA of the CDR3 is TGTGCCAGCAGCTTCGGGGCAGAGACCGGGGAGCTGTTTTTT. Protein: CASSFGAETGELFF.

This chain connects TRBV28 to TRBJ1-3; a possible D gene is TRBD1 (5 bases). CDR1 MDHEN and CDR2 SYDVKM come from the germline V gene. The CDR3 contains 16 residues. The germline V and J ends were trimmed by 6 bases and 0 bases, with 15 bases remaining between them. The CDR3: CASREGRIISGNTIYF. Written as DNA, the CDR3 is TGTGCCAGCAGGGAGGGACGGATTATCTCTGGAAACACCATATATTTT.

The chain links TRBV6-1 to TRBJ1-5; D remains ambiguous. CDR1 is MNHNS and CDR2 is SASEGT in the germline V gene. CDR3 length: 14 amino acids. V dropped 2 bases and J dropped 0 bases, with 5 bases sitting between them. The CDR3 DNA reads as TGTGCCAGCAGTGAACTACTTAGCAATCAGCCCCAGCATTTT. Its translation: CASSELLSNQPQHF.

V usage is TRBV7-2 and J usage is TRBJ2-2; D might be TRBD1 (6 bases). The germline V and J ends were trimmed by 7 bases and 7 bases, with 19 bases remaining between them. This CDR3 comprises 15 residues. The germline gives CDR1 SGHTA, CDR2 FQGNSA. CDR3 loop: CASTHDRPRGGELFF. The CDR3 nucleotides read TGTGCCAGCACCCACGACAGGCCTCGGGGCGGGGAGCTGTTTTTT.

DNA of the CDR3: TGTGCCAGTAGTATCGGTGGGGGGGCCCTCCAGCCCCAGCATTTT. Protein product: CASSIGGGALQPQHF. The chain uses TRBV19 and TRBJ1-5, with D possibly TRBD1 on 6 matching bases. The germline gives CDR1 LNHDA, CDR2 SQIVND (reference sequence). The CDR3 covers 15 residues. Trimming left V 3 bases short and J 7 bases short, with 16 bases between.

The V and J genes are TRBV11-1 and TRBJ1-3; D uncertain. V lost 5 bases and J lost 4, with 9 bases in between. Germline V gene lookup returns CDR1 SGHAT and CDR2 FQDESV (reference sequence). The CDR3 is 13 amino acids. In DNA, the CDR3 is TGTGCCAGCAGCCAACGCAGAGGAAACACCATATATTTT. Translating it yields CASSQRRGNTIYF.

CDR3 protein: CASRVEGTNEKLFF. CDR3 nucleotides: TGCGCCAGCCGGGTGGAGGGAACTAATGAAAAACTGTTTTTT. J is TRBJ1-4 and V is TRBV5-1; D gene unclear. Per germline, CDR1 SGHRS and CDR2 YFSETQ. The CDR3 is 14 amino acids. The V end lost 7 bases, the J end lost 1 base, and 11 bases lay between the germline ends.